This T cell receptor beta chain was obtained from a study of blood T cell repertoires in COVID-19. Study context: Samples of COVID-19 (acute and convalescent) were obtained from the United States, Italy and Spain.

This clone was recorded once. How the authors handled the data: Amplified reference gene primers provided the basis for estimating nucleated cell counts. Some clones are missing from TCRdb's copy, which holds only in-frame ones; the method was immunoSEQ multiplex PCR. That table furnishes V, J and clone size, whereas the DNA furnished D and trimming. Here the sample spans 130,000 to 150,000 clones, 87% being singletons. J lost 0 bases, V lost 6 bases, and 4 bases had no gene match. The length of the CDR3 is 15 residues. The germline gives CDR1 MDHEN, CDR2 SYDVKM. Source material: peripheral blood. This receptor was obtained from a woman in her 50s with active or convalescent COVID-19. V gene TRBV28 combines with J gene TRBJ2-1; 8 nucleotides match TRBD2. CDR3 sequence reads: CASRERESSYNEQFF. CDR3 nucleotide sequence: TGTGCCAGCAGAGAGCGGGAGAGCTCCTACAATGAGCAGTTCTTC.